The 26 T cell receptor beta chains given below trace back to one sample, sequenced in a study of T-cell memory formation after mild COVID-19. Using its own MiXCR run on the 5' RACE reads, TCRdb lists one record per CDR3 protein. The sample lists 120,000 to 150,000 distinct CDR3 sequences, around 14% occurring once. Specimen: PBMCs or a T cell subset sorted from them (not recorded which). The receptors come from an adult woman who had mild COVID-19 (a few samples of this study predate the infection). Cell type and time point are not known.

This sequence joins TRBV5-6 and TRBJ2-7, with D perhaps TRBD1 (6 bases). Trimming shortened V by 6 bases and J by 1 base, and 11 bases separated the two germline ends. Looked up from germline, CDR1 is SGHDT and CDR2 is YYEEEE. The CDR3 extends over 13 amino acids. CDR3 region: CASTTDSSYEQYF. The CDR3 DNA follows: TGTGCCAGCACCACGGACAGTTCCTACGAGCAGTACTTC.

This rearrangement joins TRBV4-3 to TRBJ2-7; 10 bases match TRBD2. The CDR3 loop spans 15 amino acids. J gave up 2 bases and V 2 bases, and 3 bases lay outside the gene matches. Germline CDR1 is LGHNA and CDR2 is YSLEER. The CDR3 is CASSQIAGGAYEQYF. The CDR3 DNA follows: TGCGCCAGCAGCCAAATAGCGGGAGGTGCCTACGAGCAGTACTTC.

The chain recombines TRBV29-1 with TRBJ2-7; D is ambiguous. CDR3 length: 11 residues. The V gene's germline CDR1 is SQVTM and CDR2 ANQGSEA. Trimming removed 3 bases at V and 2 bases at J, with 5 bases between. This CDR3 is CSVDVAYEQYV. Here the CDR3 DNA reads TGCAGCGTTGATGTAGCCTACGAGCAGTACGTC.

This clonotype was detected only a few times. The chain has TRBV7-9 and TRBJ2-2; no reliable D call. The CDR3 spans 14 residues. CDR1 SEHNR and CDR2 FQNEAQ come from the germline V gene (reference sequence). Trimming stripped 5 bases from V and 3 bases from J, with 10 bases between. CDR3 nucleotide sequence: TGTGCCAGCAGCAACGACCGGGACACCGGGGAGCTGTTTTTT. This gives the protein CASSNDRDTGELFF.

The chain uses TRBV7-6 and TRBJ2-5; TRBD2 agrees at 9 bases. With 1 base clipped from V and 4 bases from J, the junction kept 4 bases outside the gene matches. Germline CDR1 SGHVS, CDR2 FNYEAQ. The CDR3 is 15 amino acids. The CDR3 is CASSLESSGAETQYF. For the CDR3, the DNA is TGTGCCAGCAGCTTAGAGTCTAGCGGGGCAGAGACCCAGTACTTC. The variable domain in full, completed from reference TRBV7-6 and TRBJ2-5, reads GAGVSQSPRYKVTKRGQDVALRCDPISGHVSLYWYRQALGQGPEFLTYFNYEAQQDKSGLPNDRFSAERPEGSISTLTIQRTEQRDSAMYRCASSLESSGAETQYFGPGTRLLVL.

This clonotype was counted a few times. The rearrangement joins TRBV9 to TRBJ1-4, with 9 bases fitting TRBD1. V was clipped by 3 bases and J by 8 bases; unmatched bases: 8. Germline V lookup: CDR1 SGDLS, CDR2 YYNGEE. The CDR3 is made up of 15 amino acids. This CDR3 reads CASSAMDRGGEKLFF. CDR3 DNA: TGTGCCAGCAGCGCGATGGACAGGGGAGGCGAAAAACTGTTTTTT.

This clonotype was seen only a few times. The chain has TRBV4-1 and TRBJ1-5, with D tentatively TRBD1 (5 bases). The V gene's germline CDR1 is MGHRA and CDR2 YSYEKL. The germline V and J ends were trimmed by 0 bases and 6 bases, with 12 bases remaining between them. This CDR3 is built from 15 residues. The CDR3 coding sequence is TGCGCCAGCAGCCAAGACTTTGGGGGGGGTCAGCCCCAGCATTTT. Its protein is CASSQDFGGGQPQHF.

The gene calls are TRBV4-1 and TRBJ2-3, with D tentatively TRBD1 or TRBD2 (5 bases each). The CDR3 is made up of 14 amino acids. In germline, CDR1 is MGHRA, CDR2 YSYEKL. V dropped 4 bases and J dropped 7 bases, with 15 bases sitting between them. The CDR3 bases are TGCGCCAGCAGCCTGGGACCGCAAGATAATACGCAGTATTTT. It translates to CASSLGPQDNTQYF.

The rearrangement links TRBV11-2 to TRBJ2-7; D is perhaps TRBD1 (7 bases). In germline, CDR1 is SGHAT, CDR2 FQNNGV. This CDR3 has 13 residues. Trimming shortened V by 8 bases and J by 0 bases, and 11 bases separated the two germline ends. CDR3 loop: CASDQGGSYEQYF. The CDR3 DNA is TGTGCCAGCGATCAGGGGGGCTCCTACGAGCAGTACTTC. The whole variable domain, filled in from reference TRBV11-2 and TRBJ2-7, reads EAGVAQSPRYKIIEKRQSVAFWCNPISGHATLYWYQQILGQGPKLLIQFQNNGVVDDSQLPKDRFSAERLKGVDSTLKIQPAKLEDSAVYLCASDQGGSYEQYFGPGTRLTVT.

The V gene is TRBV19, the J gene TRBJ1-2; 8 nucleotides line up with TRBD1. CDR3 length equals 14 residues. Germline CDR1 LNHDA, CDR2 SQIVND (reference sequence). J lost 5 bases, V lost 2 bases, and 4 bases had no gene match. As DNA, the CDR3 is TGTGCCAGTAGTATACCATGGACAGGGTATGGCTACACCTTC. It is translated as CASSIPWTGYGYTF.

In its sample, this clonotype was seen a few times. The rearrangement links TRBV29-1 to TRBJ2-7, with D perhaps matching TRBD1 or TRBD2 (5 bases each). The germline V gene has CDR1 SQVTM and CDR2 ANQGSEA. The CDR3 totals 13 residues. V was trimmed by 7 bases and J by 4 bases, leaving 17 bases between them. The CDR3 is CSASFYGGYEQYF. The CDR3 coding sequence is TGCAGCGCCTCCTTTTATGGGGGATACGAGCAGTACTTC.

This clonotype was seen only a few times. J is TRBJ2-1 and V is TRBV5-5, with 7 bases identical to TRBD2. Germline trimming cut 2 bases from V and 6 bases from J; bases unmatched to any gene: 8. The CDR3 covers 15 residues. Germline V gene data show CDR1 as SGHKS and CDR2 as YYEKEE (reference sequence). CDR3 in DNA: TGTGCCAGCAGCTTCCCGGGAGGCTTCCCCAATGAGCAGTTCTTC. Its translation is CASSFPGGFPNEQFF.

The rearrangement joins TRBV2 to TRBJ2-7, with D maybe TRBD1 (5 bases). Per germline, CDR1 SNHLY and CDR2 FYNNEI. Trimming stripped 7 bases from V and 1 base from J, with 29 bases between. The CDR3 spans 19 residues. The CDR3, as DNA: TGTGCCAGCAAAGGATCGTGGGAAGACTTGACAGAGCATTCCTACGAGCAGTACTTC. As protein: CASKGSWEDLTEHSYEQYF.

The DNA of the CDR3 is TGTGCCAGCAGCTCCCGGGGGCCCTCCTCCTATGGCTACACCTTC. Amino acid sequence: CASSSRGPSSYGYTF. This chain uses TRBV7-9 with TRBJ1-2; D is possibly TRBD1 (6 bases). Per the germline V gene, CDR1 is SEHNR and CDR2 is FQNEAQ (reference sequence). Trimming removed 4 bases from V and 4 bases from J, with 16 bases in between. This CDR3 region has 15 residues.

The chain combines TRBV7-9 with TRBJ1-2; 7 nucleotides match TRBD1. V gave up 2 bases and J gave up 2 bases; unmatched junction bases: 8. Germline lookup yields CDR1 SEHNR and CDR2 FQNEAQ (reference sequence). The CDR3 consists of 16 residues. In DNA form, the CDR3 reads TGTGCCAGCAGCTTACCACAATCGACAGGGAACTATGGCTACACCTTC. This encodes CASSLPQSTGNYGYTF.

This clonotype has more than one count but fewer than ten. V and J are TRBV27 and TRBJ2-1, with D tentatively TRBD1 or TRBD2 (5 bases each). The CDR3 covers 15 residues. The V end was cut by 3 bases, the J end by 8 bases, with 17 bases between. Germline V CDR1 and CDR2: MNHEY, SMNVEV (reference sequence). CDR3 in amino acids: CASSLSPATGHEQFF. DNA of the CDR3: TGTGCCAGCAGTTTGAGTCCGGCTACGGGGCATGAGCAGTTCTTC.

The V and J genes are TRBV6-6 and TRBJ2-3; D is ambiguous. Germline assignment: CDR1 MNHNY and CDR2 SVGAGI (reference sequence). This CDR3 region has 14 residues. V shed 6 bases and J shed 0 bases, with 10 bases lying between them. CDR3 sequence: CASSPPWSTDTQYF. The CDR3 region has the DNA TGTGCCAGCAGCCCACCATGGAGCACAGATACGCAGTATTTT.

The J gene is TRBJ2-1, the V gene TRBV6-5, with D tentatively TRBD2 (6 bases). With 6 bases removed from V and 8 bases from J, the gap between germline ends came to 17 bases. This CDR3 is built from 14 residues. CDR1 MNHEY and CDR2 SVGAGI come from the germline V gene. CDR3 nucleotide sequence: TGTGCCAGCAGAAACGGGGGTCCCGCGGATGAGCAGTTCTTC. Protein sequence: CASRNGGPADEQFF.

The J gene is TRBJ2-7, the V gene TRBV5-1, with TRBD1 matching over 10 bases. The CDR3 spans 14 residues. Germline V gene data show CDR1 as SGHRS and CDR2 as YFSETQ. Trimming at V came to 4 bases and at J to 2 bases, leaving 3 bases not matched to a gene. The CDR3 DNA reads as TGCGCCAGCAGCGTAGGACAGGGGGCCTACGAGCAGTACTTC. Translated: CASSVGQGAYEQYF. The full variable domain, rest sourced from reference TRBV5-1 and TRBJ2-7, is KAGVTQTPRYLIKTRGQQVTLSCSPISGHRSVSWYQQTPGQGLQFLFEYFSETQRNKGNFPGRFSGRQFSNSRSEMNVSTLELGDSALYLCASSVGQGAYEQYFGPGTRLTVT.

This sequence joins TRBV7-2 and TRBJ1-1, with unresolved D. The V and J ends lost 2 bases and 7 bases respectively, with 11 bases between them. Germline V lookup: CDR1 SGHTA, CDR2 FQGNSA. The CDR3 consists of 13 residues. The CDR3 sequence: CASSLIGRGEAFF. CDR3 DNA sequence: TGTGCCAGCAGCTTAATAGGGCGTGGTGAAGCTTTCTTT.

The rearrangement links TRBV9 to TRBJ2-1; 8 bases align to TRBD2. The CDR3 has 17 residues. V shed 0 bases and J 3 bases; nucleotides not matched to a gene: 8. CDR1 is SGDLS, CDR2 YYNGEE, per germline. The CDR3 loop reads CASSVGGGRPLYNEQFF. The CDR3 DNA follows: TGTGCCAGCAGCGTAGGCGGCGGGAGGCCCCTCTACAATGAGCAGTTCTTC.

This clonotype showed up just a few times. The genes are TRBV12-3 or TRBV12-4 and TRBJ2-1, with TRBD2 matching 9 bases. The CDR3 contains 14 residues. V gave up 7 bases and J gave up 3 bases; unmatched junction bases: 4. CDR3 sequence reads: CASNSGSFYNEQFF. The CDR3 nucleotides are TGTGCCAGCAATAGCGGGAGTTTCTACAATGAGCAGTTCTTC.

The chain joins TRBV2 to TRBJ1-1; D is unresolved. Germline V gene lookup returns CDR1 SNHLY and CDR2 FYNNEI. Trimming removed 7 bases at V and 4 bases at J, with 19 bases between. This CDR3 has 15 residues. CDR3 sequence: CASTQSPYGSTEAFF. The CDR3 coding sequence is TGTGCCAGCACCCAAAGTCCATACGGGAGCACTGAAGCTTTCTTT.

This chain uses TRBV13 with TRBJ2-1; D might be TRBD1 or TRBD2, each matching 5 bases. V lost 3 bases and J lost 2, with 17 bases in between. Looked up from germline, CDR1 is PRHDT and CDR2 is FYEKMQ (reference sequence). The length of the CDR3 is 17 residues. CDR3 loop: CASSLGLRSGPYNEQFF. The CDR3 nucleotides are TGTGCCAGCAGCTTGGGGCTCAGAAGCGGACCCTACAATGAGCAGTTCTTC. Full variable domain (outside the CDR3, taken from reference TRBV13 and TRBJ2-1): AAGVIQSPRHLIKEKRETATLKCYPIPRHDTVYWYQQGPGQDPQFLISFYEKMQSDKGSIPDRFSAQQFSDYHSELNMSSLELGDSALYFCASSLGLRSGPYNEQFFGPGTRLTVL.

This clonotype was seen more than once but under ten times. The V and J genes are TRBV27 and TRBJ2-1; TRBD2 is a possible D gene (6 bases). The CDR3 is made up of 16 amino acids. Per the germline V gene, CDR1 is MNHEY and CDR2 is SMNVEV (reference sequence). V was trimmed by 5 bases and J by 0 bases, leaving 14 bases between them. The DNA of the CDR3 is TGTGCCAGCAGTACGACTAGAGCCGACTCCTACAATGAGCAGTTCTTC. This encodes CASSTTRADSYNEQFF.

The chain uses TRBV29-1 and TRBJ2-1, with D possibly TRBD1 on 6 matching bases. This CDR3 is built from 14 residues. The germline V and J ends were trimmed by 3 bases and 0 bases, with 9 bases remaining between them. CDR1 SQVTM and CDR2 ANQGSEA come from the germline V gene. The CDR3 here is CSVDRDTSYNEQFF. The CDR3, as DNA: TGCAGCGTTGATAGGGACACCTCCTACAATGAGCAGTTCTTC.